The 18 T cell receptor beta chains listed next were all sequenced from one sample in a study of graft-versus-host responses after intestinal transplantation. TCRdb's table, derived via immunoSEQ multiplex PCR, lists solely in-frame clones and lacks some. The sample lists more than 65,000 clones, roughly 84% occurring once. Their antigens remain unidentified. The source was unstimulated CD4+ T cells sorted from spleen or lymph node cells, collected before transplant. Receptors were obtained from a human donor who was the organ donor for an intestinal transplant.

The gene calls are TRBV2 and TRBJ1-5; 10 bases fit TRBD1. The trim removed 6 bases at V and 3 bases at J, leaving 5 bases unmatched. Germline V gives CDR1 SNHLY, CDR2 FYNNEI. The CDR3 spans 15 residues. CDR3 sequence (DNA): TGTGCCAGCAGCCGGGACAGGGGAGTCAATCAGCCCCAGCATTTT. Its protein is CASSRDRGVNQPQHF.

This CDR3 is CASSEWGLGKETQYF. Written as DNA, the CDR3 is TGTGCCAGCAGTGAATGGGGGCTGGGGAAAGAGACCCAGTACTTC. The rearrangement links TRBV2 to TRBJ2-5, with a weak D call TRBD1 (6 bases). The CDR3 has 15 amino acids. The V gene lost 2 bases and the J gene lost 3 bases, with 13 bases spanning the gap. CDR1 and CDR2 from the germline V gene are SNHLY and FYNNEI. Based on the CDR3 plus reference TRBV2 and TRBJ2-5, the full variable domain is EPEVTQTPSHQVTQMGQEVILRCVPISNHLYFYWYRQILGQKVEFLVSFYNNEISEKSEIFDDQFSVERPDGSNFTLKIRSTKLEDSAMYFCASSEWGLGKETQYFGPGTRLLVL.

This chain joins TRBV6-5 and TRBJ1-2; 8 bases fit TRBD1. CDR1 is MNHEY, CDR2 SVGAGI, per germline. There are 13 residues in the CDR3. The V segment lost 2 bases and the J segment 10 bases; nucleotides outside the gene matches: 6. This chain's CDR3 is CASSYASDRDYTF. The DNA of the CDR3 is TGTGCCAGCAGTTACGCCTCGGACAGGGACTACACCTTC.

V usage is TRBV6-5 and J usage is TRBJ2-2; TRBD2 is a possible D gene (6 bases). The CDR3 sequence is 14 residues long. Between the trimmed V and J ends, which lost 6 bases and 1 base, there was a span of 9 bases. Germline assignment: CDR1 MNHEY and CDR2 SVGAGI. The CDR3 DNA is TGTGCCAGCAGACGACTAGAGAACACCGGGGAGCTGTTTTTT. It is translated as CASRRLENTGELFF.

With respect to this clone: At one boundary the junction diverges from the germline segment, which might be a read error. The chain recombines TRBV7-7 with TRBJ2-1; the match to TRBD1 covers 8 bases. Germline-derived CDR1 and CDR2 are SSHAT and FNYEAQ (reference sequence). This CDR3 comprises 15 residues. CDR3 DNA sequence: TGTGCTAGCAGCTTAGCCAGGGGGCCTTACAATGAGCAGTTCTTC. Translation gives CASSLARGPYNEQFF. The full variable domain, completed using reference TRBV7-7 and TRBJ2-1, is GAGVSQSPRYKVTKRGQDVTLRCDPISSHATLYWYQQALGQGPEFLTYFNYEAQPDKSGLPSDRFSAERPEGSISTLTIQRTEQRDSAMYRCASSLARGPYNEQFFGPGTRLTVL.

This clone was picked up one time. The V and J genes are TRBV4-2 and TRBJ1-1; D ambiguous. The CDR3 contains 14 residues. V lost 7 bases and J lost 5, with 17 bases in between. CDR1 and CDR2 (germline): LGHNA, YNFKEQ. The CDR3 nucleotides are TGTGCCAGCAACCGTGGCGGGATGGGGACTGAAGCTTTCTTT. This gives the protein CASNRGGMGTEAFF.

The chain combines TRBV28 with TRBJ1-6; 7 bases fit TRBD1. V was pared by 6 bases and J by 9 bases, with 11 bases of the junction left unmatched. Germline CDR1 MDHEN, CDR2 SYDVKM. This CDR3 spans 15 amino acids. The CDR3 sequence: CASSENRGLGSPLHF. CDR3 DNA: TGTGCCAGCAGCGAAAACAGGGGTCTCGGTTCACCCCTCCACTTT. Based on the CDR3 plus reference TRBV28 and TRBJ1-6, the full variable domain is DVKVTQSSRYLVKRTGEKVFLECVQDMDHENMFWYRQDPGLGLRLIYFSYDVKMKEKGDIPEGYSVSREKKERFSLILESASTNQTSMYLCASSENRGLGSPLHFGNGTRLTVT.

The chain recombines TRBV2 with TRBJ1-6; tentatively, D is TRBD1 (5 bases). CDR3 size: 17 residues. Germline values: CDR1 SNHLY, CDR2 FYNNEI. V lost 5 bases and J 0 bases, leaving 14 bases between the germline ends. CDR3 DNA sequence: TGTGCCAGCAGTCGACCCCCAGGGTCCTCCTATAATTCACCCCTCCACTTT. It translates to CASSRPPGSSYNSPLHF.

The chain has TRBV20-1 and TRBJ1-1; D is ambiguous. Between the trimmed V and J ends, which lost 3 bases and 8 bases, there was a span of 10 bases. The CDR3 contains 11 residues. Germline CDR1 is DFQATT and CDR2 is SNEGSKA (reference sequence). The CDR3 sequence: CSASERSEAFF. The CDR3 DNA is TGCAGTGCTAGCGAGAGGTCGGAAGCTTTCTTT.

This rearrangement joins TRBV11-2 to TRBJ1-2; 9 bases align to TRBD1. V lost 6 bases and J lost 8; bases outside the gene matches: 13. Germline V gene data show CDR1 as SGHAT and CDR2 as FQNNGV. The CDR3 spans 15 residues. The CDR3 DNA follows: TGTGCCAGCAGACCCATTAAGGACAGGGGTGGAGGCTACACCTTC. Protein: CASRPIKDRGGGYTF.

The rearrangement joins TRBV5-6 to TRBJ1-1, with D perhaps matching TRBD1 (5 bases). Germline assignment: CDR1 SGHDT and CDR2 YYEEEE. Deletions cut 1 base from V and 1 base from J, with 17 bases between. This CDR3 has 17 residues. The CDR3 sequence: CASSLLTGEVWNTEAFF. The CDR3 DNA is TGTGCCAGCAGCTTGCTAACGGGGGAGGTGTGGAACACTGAAGCTTTCTTT.

V is TRBV6-5 and J is TRBJ2-7; no clear D. Trimming removed 0 bases from V and 7 bases from J, with 7 bases in between. Germline CDR1 reads MNHEY; CDR2 reads SVGAGI. The CDR3 totals 12 residues. The DNA for the CDR3 is TGTGCCAGCAGTTACTCCCACGGAGAGCAGTACGTC. Translating it yields CASSYSHGEQYV.

The table lists this clone with a few counts. The V and J genes are TRBV14 and TRBJ2-2; TRBD2 is a possible D gene (6 bases). Trimming left V 4 bases short and J 6 bases short, with 15 bases between. Germline lookup yields CDR1 SGHDN and CDR2 FVKESK. The CDR3 spans 15 residues. The CDR3 is CASSPGSVGSGELFF. The CDR3 DNA follows: TGTGCCAGCAGCCCCGGGAGCGTAGGGTCCGGGGAGCTGTTTTTT.

V usage is TRBV19 and J usage is TRBJ1-2; D is undetermined. The CDR3 loop spans 11 amino acids. The V gene's germline CDR1 is LNHDA and CDR2 SQIVND (reference sequence). V lost 5 bases and J lost 7, with 8 bases in between. CDR3: CASSWATGYTF. CDR3 coding DNA: TGTGCCAGTAGTTGGGCTACTGGCTACACCTTC.

The chain links TRBV4-1 to TRBJ1-6, with 9 bases lining up with TRBD1. Germline V CDR1 and CDR2: MGHRA, YSYEKL. Trimming removed 0 bases from V and 0 bases from J; junction bases left unmatched: 12. The CDR3 is made up of 21 amino acids. CDR3 residues: CASSQDRVGQGVGSYNSPLHF. The DNA of the CDR3 is TGCGCCAGCAGCCAAGATCGTGTGGGACAGGGAGTCGGCTCCTATAATTCACCCCTCCACTTT.

The chain employs TRBV30 and TRBJ1-6; TRBD1 aligns across 9 bases. This CDR3 has 15 amino acids. CDR1 is GTSNPN, CDR2 SVGIG, per germline (reference sequence). V trimming: 4 bases; J trimming: 10 bases; junction bases outside the gene matches: 11. The CDR3: CAWNPRDRDFSPLHF. In DNA, the CDR3 is TGTGCCTGGAATCCCCGGGACAGGGATTTCTCACCCCTCCACTTT.

V and J are TRBV5-4 and TRBJ2-3, with 9 bases aligning to TRBD2. The CDR3 loop spans 15 amino acids. J lost 5 bases, V lost 1 base, and 5 bases had no gene match. Per germline, CDR1 SGHNT and CDR2 YYREEE (reference sequence). The CDR3 DNA sequence: TGTGCCAGCAGCTTGAGGGTAGCGGGGGTAGATACGCAGTATTTT. Its protein product is CASSLRVAGVDTQYF.

This clone was counted a few times. The rearrangement joins TRBV15 to TRBJ2-1; D is possibly TRBD2 (7 bases). The CDR3 contains 15 residues. CDR1 and CDR2 from the germline V gene are LNHNV and YYDKDF (reference sequence). The V gene lost 6 bases and the J gene lost 13 bases, with 25 bases spanning the gap. CDR3 amino acids: CATSPPGRQGGGQFF. CDR3 coding DNA: TGTGCCACCAGTCCTCCGGGACGGCAAGGGGGGGGTCAGTTCTTC.